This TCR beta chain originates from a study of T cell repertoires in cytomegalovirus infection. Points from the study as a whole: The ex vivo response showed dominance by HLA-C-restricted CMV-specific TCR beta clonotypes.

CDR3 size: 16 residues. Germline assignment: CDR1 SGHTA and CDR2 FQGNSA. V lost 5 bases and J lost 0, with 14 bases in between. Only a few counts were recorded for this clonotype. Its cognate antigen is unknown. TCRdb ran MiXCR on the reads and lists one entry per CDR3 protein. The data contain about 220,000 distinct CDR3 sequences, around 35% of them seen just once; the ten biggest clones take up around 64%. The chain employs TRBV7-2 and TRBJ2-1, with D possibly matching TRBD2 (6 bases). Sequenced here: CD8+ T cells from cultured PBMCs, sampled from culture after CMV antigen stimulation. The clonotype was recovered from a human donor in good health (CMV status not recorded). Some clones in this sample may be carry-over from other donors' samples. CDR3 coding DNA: TGTGCCAGCAGCCCAACCGGGGGAAGCTCCTACAATGAGCAGTTCTTC. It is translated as CASSPTGGSSYNEQFF.